Shown below are 10 T cell receptor beta chains from a single sample sequenced in a study of neurological immune-mediated disorders. Via MiXCR, TCRdb re-called the 5' RACE reads, giving one row per CDR3 protein. The table has roughly 45,000 distinct CDR3 sequences, 13% seen once. The sample's time point: longitudinal time-point 3. The sample comprised PBMCs. The source of these receptors is a man aged 30 to 45 in good health.

The table lists this clonotype with many counts. This sequence joins TRBV7-2 and TRBJ2-2, with 10 positions matching TRBD1. Per the germline V gene, CDR1 is SGHTA and CDR2 is FQGNSA. With 5 bases clipped from V and 2 bases from J, the junction kept 5 bases outside the gene matches. The CDR3 sequence is 16 residues long. The CDR3 here is CASSPGTGVNTGELFF. As DNA, the CDR3 is TGTGCCAGCAGCCCAGGGACAGGGGTTAACACCGGGGAGCTGTTTTTT.

This clonotype was detected ten times or more. The V and J genes are TRBV12-3 or TRBV12-4 and TRBJ2-1; 11 nucleotides align to TRBD1. J was trimmed by 5 bases and V by 7 bases; bases with no gene match: 4. The CDR3 has 14 residues. CDR3 in DNA: TGTGCCAGCACCAGGGACAGGGGGGACAATGAGCAGTTCTTC. This sequence encodes CASTRDRGDNEQFF.

The count of this clonotype is one. This CDR3 is CASSSGTGEETQYF. Here the CDR3 DNA reads TGTGCCAGCAGCTCGGGGACAGGGGAGGAGACCCAGTACTTC. This chain links TRBV11-3 with TRBJ2-5, with 10 nucleotides matching TRBD1. The germline V gene encodes CDR1 SGHNT and CDR2 YENEEA. CDR3 length: 14 amino acids. Trimming removed 4 bases from V and 5 bases from J; junction bases left unmatched: 4.

This clonotype was counted at least ten times. V and J are TRBV28 and TRBJ1-5; D is unclear. With 7 bases removed from V and 2 bases from J, the gap between germline ends came to 18 bases. The germline V gene has CDR1 MDHEN and CDR2 SYDVKM. The CDR3 totals 16 residues. CDR3 nucleotide sequence: TGTGCCAGCATCATAGGCAGTAGGGTTGGCAATCAGCCCCAGCATTTT. Its translation: CASIIGSRVGNQPQHF.

This clonotype was recorded at least ten times. The rearrangement uses TRBV28 and TRBJ2-6, with TRBD1 matching 7 bases. This CDR3 has 17 amino acids. V was pared by 6 bases and J by 1 base, with 9 bases of the junction left unmatched. The germline V gene encodes CDR1 MDHEN and CDR2 SYDVKM. The CDR3 protein is CASSQQGWASGANVLTF. CDR3 coding DNA: TGTGCCAGCAGCCAACAGGGGTGGGCGTCTGGGGCCAACGTCCTGACTTTC.

The J gene is TRBJ2-2, the V gene TRBV12-3 or TRBV12-4; D remains unclear. This CDR3 has 17 amino acids. V lost 7 bases and J 1 base, leaving 19 bases between the germline ends. CDR3 coding DNA: TGTGCCAGCACCAGCACCCCCCGGGCTCAGAACACCGGGGAGCTGTTTTTT. It specifies CASTSTPRAQNTGELFF.

This clonotype was detected many times. The chain combines TRBV5-1 with TRBJ2-7; 7 nucleotides match TRBD1. There are 16 residues in the CDR3. Per the germline V gene, CDR1 is SGHRS and CDR2 is YFSETQ. With 2 bases clipped from V and 5 bases from J, the junction kept 13 bases outside the gene matches. The CDR3 nucleotides are TGCGCCAGCAGCTTAAACCCGACAGGGCGAGTGAACGAGCAGTACTTC. As protein: CASSLNPTGRVNEQYF.

This clonotype occurred many times. The gene calls are TRBV20-1 and TRBJ1-1; 10 nucleotides match TRBD1. V gave up 6 bases and J gave up 4 bases; unmatched junction bases: 8. This CDR3 spans 14 amino acids. Germline V CDR1 and CDR2: DFQATT, SNEGSKA (reference sequence). The CDR3 loop reads CSASRQGASTEAFF. The CDR3 DNA reads TGCAGTGCCAGCCGACAGGGGGCTAGCACTGAAGCTTTCTTT.

This clonotype was picked up many times. The rearrangement uses TRBV9 and TRBJ2-7; TRBD2 aligns across 11 bases. This CDR3 spans 14 amino acids. Trimming removed 2 bases from V and 3 bases from J; junction bases left unmatched: 1. Germline loops: CDR1 SGDLS, CDR2 YYNGEE. This chain's CDR3 is CASSVTSGVYEQYF. The CDR3 DNA reads as TGTGCCAGCAGCGTGACTAGCGGGGTCTACGAGCAGTACTTC.

There are many counts of this clonotype. J is TRBJ2-5 and V is TRBV20-1; 10 bases are a match to TRBD2. CDR3 size: 16 residues. CDR1 is DFQATT, CDR2 SNEGSKA, per germline (reference sequence). The V and J ends lost 2 bases and 5 bases, in that order; junction bases with no gene match: 11. The CDR3 protein is CSARNPTSGNGETQYF. The CDR3 DNA sequence: TGCAGTGCTAGAAACCCTACTAGCGGGAATGGTGAGACCCAGTACTTC.